The next 2 T cell receptor beta chains were all read from a single sample in a study of shared clonotypes between healthy human individuals. TCRdb keeps only in-frame clones here, not all; method: immunoSEQ multiplex PCR. Of around 1.6 million clones detected, 95% to 99% appear once; the ten largest clones hold about 0.4%. The sequencing input was naive CD4+ T cells sorted from blood. Subset indicated: CD45RA+ positively selected. The receptor set was obtained from a man aged 25 to 40 in good health.

The CDR3 DNA sequence: TGTGCCAGCAGTGTACGTTTCGGGGAGCTGTTTTTT. This gives the protein CASSVRFGELFF. This chain links TRBV28 with TRBJ2-2; D not resolved. Germline CDR1 and CDR2: MDHEN and SYDVKM. V dropped 5 bases and J dropped 7 bases, with 8 bases sitting between them. The CDR3 loop spans 12 amino acids.

This clone was found once. This chain connects TRBV5-4 to TRBJ2-7; D is possibly TRBD2 (5 bases). Germline lookup yields CDR1 SGHNT and CDR2 YYREEE (reference sequence). The CDR3 sequence is 16 residues long. V lost 2 bases, J lost 6 bases, and 21 bases lay in between. The CDR3 loop is CASSLSRESPMGEQYF. The CDR3 nucleotides read TGTGCCAGCAGCTTATCAAGGGAGAGCCCCATGGGCGAGCAGTACTTC.